This T cell receptor beta chain is drawn from a study of Ad26.COV2.S vaccination and SARS-CoV-2 variants. Points from the study as a whole: In vaccinated individuals, spike-specific CD8+ and CD4+ T cell responses reportedly displayed substantial breadth.

Specified treatment: roughly 18 received Ad26.COV2.S at low or high dose, single or two shots; about 5 received placebo; per-sample allocation not given. It was on day 63 after the first vaccine or placebo injection that samples were taken. Turning to this clone: The antigen is unknown.

Clones were sequenced by immunoSEQ multiplex PCR, and TCRdb holds only the in-frame ones, with some missing. The sample holds 330,000 or so clones; under 90% are singletons and the top ten take roughly 6%. Germline-derived CDR1 and CDR2 are SQVTM and ANQGSEA. After removal of 1 base from V and 2 bases from J, the junction contained 6 bases not matched to a gene. CDR3 length: 15 residues. V usage is TRBV29-1 and J usage is TRBJ2-7; 9 bases match TRBD1. The sequence was obtained from a person between 18 and 60 years old who received the Ad26.COV2.S COVID-19 vaccine or a placebo. The sample here was peripheral blood, taken in a trial of Ad26.COV2.S vaccine versus placebo. CDR3 loop: CSVEARDRVPYEQYF. In DNA form, the CDR3 reads TGCAGCGTTGAAGCTCGGGACAGGGTCCCCTACGAGCAGTACTTC.